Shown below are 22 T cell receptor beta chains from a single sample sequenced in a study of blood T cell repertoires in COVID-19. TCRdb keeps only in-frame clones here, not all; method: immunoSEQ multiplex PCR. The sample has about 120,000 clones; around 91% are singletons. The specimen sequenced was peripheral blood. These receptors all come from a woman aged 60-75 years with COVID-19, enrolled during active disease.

DNA of the CDR3: TGCGCCAGCAGTCAATTTAGAGACAGCTCCTACAATGAGCAGTTCTTC. Protein: CASSQFRDSSYNEQFF. This sequence joins TRBV23-1 and TRBJ2-1; D perhaps matches TRBD1 (5 bases). TRBV23-1 is flagged as an ORF with uncertain function. CDR3 size: 16 residues. V shed 1 base and J shed 0 bases, with 10 bases lying between them.

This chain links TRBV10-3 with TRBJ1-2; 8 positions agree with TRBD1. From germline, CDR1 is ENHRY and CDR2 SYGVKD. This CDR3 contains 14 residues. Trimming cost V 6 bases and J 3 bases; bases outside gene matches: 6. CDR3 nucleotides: TGTGCCATCAGCCCTACGACAGGGGACTATGGCTACACCTTC. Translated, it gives CAISPTTGDYGYTF.

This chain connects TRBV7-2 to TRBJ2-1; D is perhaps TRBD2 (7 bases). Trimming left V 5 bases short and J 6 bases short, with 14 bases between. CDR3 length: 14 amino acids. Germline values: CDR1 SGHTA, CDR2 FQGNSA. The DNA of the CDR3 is TGTGCCAGCAGCCCGGCGGGGGCATTCAATGAGCAGTTCTTC. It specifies CASSPAGAFNEQFF.

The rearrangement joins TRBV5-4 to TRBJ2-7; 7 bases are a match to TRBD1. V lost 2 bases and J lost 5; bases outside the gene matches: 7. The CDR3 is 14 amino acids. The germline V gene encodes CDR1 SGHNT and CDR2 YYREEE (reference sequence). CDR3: CASSFFRGSDEQYF. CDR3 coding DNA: TGTGCCAGCAGCTTCTTCAGGGGGAGCGACGAGCAGTACTTC.

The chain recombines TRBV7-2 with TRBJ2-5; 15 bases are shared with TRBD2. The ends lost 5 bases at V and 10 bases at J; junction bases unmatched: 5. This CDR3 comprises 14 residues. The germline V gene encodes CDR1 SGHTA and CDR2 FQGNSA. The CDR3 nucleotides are TGTGCCAGCAGCCCCCCGGGACTAGCGGGAGGCCAGTACTTC. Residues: CASSPPGLAGGQYF.

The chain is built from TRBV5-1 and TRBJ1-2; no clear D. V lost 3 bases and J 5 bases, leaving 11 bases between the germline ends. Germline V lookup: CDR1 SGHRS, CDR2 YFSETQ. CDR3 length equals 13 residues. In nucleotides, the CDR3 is TGCGCCAGCAGCTACGAGGGAGGATATGGCTACACCTTC. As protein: CASSYEGGYGYTF.

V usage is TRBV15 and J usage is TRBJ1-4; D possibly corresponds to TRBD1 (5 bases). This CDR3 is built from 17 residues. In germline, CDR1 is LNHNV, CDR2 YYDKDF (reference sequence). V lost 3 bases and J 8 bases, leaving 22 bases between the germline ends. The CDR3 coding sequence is TGTGCCACCAGCAGTCAGGGTTGGGGCATTATTGACGAAAAACTGTTTTTT. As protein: CATSSQGWGIIDEKLFF.

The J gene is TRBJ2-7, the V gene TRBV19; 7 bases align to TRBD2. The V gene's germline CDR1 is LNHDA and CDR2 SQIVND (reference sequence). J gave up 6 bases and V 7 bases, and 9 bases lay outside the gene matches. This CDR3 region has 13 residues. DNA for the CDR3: TGTGCCAGTACTGCTAGCGGAAACCCCGAGCAGTACTTC. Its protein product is CASTASGNPEQYF.

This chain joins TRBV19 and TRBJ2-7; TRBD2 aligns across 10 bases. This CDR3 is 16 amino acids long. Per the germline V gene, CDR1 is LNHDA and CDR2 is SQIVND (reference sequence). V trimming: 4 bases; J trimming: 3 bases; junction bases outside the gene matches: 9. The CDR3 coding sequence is TGTGCCAGTAGTACCAGCGGGGGGGATCTCGTCTACGAGCAGTACTTC. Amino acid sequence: CASSTSGGDLVYEQYF.

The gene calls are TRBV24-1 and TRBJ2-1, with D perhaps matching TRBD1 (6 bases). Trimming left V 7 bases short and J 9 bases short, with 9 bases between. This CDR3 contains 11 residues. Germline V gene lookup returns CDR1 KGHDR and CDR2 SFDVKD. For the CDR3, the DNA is TGTGCCACCAGCAGGGGTGGTGAGCAGTTCTTC. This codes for CATSRGGEQFF.

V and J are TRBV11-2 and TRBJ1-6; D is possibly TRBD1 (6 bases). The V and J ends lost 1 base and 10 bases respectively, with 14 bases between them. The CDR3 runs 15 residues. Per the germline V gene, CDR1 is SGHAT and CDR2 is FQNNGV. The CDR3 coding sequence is TGTGCCAGCAGCTTAGTCCGGGGCAGGGGATCACCCCTCCACTTT. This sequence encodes CASSLVRGRGSPLHF.

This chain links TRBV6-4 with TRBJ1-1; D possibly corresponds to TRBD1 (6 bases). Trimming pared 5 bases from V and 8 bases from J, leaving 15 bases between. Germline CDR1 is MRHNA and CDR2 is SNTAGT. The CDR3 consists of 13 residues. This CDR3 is CASSPGEGAEAFF. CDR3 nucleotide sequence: TGTGCCAGCAGTCCAGGGGAAGGGGCCGAAGCTTTCTTT.

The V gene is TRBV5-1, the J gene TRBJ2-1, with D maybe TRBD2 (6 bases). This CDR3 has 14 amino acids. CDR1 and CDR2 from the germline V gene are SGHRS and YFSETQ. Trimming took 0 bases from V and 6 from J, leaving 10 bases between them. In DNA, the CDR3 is TGCGCCAGCAGCTTGGAAGGGACTTCCAATGAGCAGTTCTTC. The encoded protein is CASSLEGTSNEQFF. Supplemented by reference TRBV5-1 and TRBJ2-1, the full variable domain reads KAGVTQTPRYLIKTRGQQVTLSCSPISGHRSVSWYQQTPGQGLQFLFEYFSETQRNKGNFPGRFSGRQFSNSRSEMNVSTLELGDSALYLCASSLEGTSNEQFFGPGTRLTVL.

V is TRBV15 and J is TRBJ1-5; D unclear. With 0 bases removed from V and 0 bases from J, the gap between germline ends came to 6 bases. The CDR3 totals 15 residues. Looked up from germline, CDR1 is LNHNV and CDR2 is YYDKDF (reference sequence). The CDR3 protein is CATSRDLLSNQPQHF. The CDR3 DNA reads TGTGCCACCAGCAGAGATCTTCTTAGCAATCAGCCCCAGCATTTT.

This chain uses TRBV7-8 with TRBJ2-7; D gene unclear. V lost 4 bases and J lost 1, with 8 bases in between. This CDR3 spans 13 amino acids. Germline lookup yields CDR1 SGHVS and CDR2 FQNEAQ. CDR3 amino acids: CASSSFSSYEQYF. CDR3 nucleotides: TGTGCCAGCAGCTCCTTTTCTTCCTACGAGCAGTACTTC.

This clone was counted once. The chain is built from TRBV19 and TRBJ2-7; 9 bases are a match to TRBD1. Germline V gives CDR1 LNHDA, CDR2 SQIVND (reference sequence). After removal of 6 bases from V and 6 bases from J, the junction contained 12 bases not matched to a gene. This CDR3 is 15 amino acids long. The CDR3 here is CASRARGTGYSEQYF. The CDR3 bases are TGTGCCAGTAGGGCACGCGGGACAGGGTATTCCGAGCAGTACTTC.

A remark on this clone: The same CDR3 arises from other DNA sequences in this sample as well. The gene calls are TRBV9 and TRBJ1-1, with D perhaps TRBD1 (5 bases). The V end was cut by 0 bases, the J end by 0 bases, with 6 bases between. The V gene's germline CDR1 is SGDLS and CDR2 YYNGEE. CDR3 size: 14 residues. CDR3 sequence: CASSVGQMNTEAFF. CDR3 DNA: TGTGCCAGCAGCGTAGGACAGATGAACACTGAAGCTTTCTTT.

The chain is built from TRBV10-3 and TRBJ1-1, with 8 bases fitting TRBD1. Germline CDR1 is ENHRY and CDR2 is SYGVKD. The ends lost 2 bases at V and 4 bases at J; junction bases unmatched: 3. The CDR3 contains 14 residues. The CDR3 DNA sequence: TGTGCCATCAGTGAGACAGGGGGAGGCACTGAAGCTTTCTTT. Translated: CAISETGGGTEAFF.

CDR3: CASSIQMYQPQHF. The DNA of the CDR3 is TGTGCCAGTAGTATCCAGATGTATCAGCCCCAGCATTTT. The gene calls are TRBV19 and TRBJ1-5, with D unclear. The CDR3 is 13 residues long. Deletions cut 3 bases from V and 5 bases from J, with 8 bases between. Germline loops: CDR1 LNHDA, CDR2 SQIVND (reference sequence).

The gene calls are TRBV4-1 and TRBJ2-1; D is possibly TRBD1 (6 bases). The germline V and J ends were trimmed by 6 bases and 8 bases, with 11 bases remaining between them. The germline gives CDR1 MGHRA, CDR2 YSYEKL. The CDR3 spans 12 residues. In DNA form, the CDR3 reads TGCGCCAGCAGTATCAGGGGCGATGAGCAGTTCTTC. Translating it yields CASSIRGDEQFF.

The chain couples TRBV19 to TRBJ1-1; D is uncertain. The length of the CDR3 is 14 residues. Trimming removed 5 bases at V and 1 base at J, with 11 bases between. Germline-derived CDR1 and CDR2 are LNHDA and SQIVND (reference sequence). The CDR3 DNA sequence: TGTGCCAGTAGTCCACTAGGGCGGAACACTGAAGCTTTCTTT. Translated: CASSPLGRNTEAFF.

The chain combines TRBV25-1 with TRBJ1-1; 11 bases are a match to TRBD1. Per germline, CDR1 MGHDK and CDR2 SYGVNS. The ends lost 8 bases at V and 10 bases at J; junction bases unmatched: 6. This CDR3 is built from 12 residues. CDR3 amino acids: CASGQGAGGAFF. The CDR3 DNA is TGTGCCAGCGGACAGGGGGCCGGCGGAGCTTTCTTT.